This TCR beta chain was sequenced for a study of CD8 T cells in Susac syndrome. This clonotype has a single count. RNA amounts of about 0.5 to 1 ug underwent reverse transcription with random hexamers. From the immunoSEQ multiplex PCR reads, TCRdb called clonotypes with MiXCR, one entry per CDR3 protein. This table holds some 110,000 distinct CDR3 sequences, around 92% found once. The sequencing sample was made of CD4+ T cells from PBMCs. This TCR was recovered from a human donor with multiple sclerosis.

For the CDR3, the DNA is TGTGCCTGGAGTCCCCTGGGGGGGGGTCAGCCCCAGCATTTT. It is translated as CAWSPLGGGQPQHF. The chain combines TRBV30 with TRBJ1-5; D is possibly TRBD1 (5 bases). Between the trimmed V and J ends, which lost 2 bases and 6 bases, there was a span of 14 bases. Germline assignment: CDR1 GTSNPN and CDR2 SVGIG (reference sequence). The CDR3 covers 14 residues.